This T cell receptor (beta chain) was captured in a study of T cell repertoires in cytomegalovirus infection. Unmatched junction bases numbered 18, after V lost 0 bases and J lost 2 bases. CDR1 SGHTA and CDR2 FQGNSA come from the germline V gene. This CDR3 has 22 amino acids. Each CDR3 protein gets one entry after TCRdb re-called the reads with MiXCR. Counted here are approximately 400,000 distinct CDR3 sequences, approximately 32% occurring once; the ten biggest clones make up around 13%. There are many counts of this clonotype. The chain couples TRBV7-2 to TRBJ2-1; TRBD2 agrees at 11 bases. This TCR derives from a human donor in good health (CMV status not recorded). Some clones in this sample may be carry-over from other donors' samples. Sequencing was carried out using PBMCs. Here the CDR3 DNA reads TGTGCCAGCAGCTTAGCGTTCGGGCCGGGACTAGCGGATCGGCAGGCCTACAATGAGCAGTTCTTC. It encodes CASSLAFGPGLADRQAYNEQFF. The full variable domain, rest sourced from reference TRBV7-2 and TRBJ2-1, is GAGVSQSPSNKVTEKGKDVELRCDPISGHTALYWYRQSLGQGLEFLIYFQGNSAPDKSGLPSDRFSAERTGGSVSTLTIQRTQQEDSAVYLCASSLAFGPGLADRQAYNEQFFGPGTRLTVL.